This T cell receptor (beta chain) originates from a study of blood T cell repertoires in COVID-19. As for the study in general: The origin of the acute and convalescent COVID-19 samples was the United States, Italy and Spain. PBMCs, B-cell-depleted T cells, or T cells were the source of the cDNA or gDNA that made up the material.

Membership in each cohort depended on participant-reported clinical history. Before being deemed recovered, Cohort 3 donors had two negative PCRs, clearance, or symptom resolution. The CDR3 runs to 16 residues. The repertoire was sequenced with immunoSEQ multiplex PCR; TCRdb's copy has only in-frame clones and lacks some. The profile shows 150,000 to 200,000 clones, 88% of them singletons. The sample was PBMCs or T cells enriched from blood (not recorded which). The receptor was derived from a woman aged 45-65 years who had recovered from COVID-19. The chain employs TRBV21-1 and TRBJ1-1; TRBD1 is taken as the D call from the table, unchecked against the DNA. TRBV21-1 is noted as a pseudogene. CDR3 residues: CASNPKIARLTGEAFF. The DNA for the CDR3 is TGTGCCAGCAACCCCAAAATCGCTCGATTGACAGGGGAGGCTTTCTTT.